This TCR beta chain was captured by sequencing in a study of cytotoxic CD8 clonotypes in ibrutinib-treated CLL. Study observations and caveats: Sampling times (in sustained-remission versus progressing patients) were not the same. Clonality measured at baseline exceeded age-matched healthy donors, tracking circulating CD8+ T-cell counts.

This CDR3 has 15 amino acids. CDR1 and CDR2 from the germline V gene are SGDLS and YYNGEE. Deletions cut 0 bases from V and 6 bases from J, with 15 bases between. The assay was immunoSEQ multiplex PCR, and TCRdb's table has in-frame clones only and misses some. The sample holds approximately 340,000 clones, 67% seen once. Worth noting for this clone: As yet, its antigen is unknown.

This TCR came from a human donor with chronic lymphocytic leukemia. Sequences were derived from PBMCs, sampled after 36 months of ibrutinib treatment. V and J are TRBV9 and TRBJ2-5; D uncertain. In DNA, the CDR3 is TGTGCCAGCAGCGTAGCGATTGACCTCGTGCAGACCCAGTACTTC. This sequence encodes CASSVAIDLVQTQYF. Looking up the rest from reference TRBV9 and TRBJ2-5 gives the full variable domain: DSGVTQTPKHLITATGQRVTLRCSPRSGDLSVYWYQQSLDQGLQFLIQYYNGEERAKGNILERFSAQQFPDLHSELNLSSLELGDSALYFCASSVAIDLVQTQYFGPGTRLLVL.